The clone carrying this T cell receptor beta chain was detected ten times or more. Its cognate antigen is unknown. The data stem from a study of human T cells and chemical hapten exposure. As for time point: patch test 1, 2 weeks after DPC sensitization. The treatment was: therapeutic diphenylcyclopropenone sensitization with weekly scalp DPC. TCRdb reprocessed the RACE reads with MiXCR, giving one entry per CDR3 protein. Of some 110,000 distinct CDR3 sequences in the sample, about 12% were seen once. Study-wide points: TCRs exceeding 1 in 1000 frequency stayed unchanged with DPC sensitization.

This specimen consisted of whole blood, obtained in connection with sensitization to the hapten diphenylcyclopropenone (DPC). This TCR came from a woman in her fifties or sixties with alopecia areata. Some clones in this sample may be carry-over from other donors' samples.

The CDR3 region is CGGFGGNTIYF. The DNA of the CDR3 is TGCGGAGGGTTCGGGGGAAACACCATATATTTT. The chain joins TRBV29-1 to TRBJ1-3; D ambiguous. The CDR3 is 11 residues long. Germline V gives CDR1 SQVTM, CDR2 ANQGSEA.